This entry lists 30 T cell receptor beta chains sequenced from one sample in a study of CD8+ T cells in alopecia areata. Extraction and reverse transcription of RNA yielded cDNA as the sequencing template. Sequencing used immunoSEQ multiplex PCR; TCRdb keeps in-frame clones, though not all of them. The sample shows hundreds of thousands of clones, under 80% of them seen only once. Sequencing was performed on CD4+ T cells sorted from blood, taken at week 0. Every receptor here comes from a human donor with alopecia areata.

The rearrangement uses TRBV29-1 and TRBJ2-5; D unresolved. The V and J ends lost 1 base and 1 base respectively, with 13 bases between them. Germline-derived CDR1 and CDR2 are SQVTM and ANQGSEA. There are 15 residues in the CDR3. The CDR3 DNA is TGCAGCGTTGAAGTTGGATCCGGATTCCAAGAGACCCAGTACTTC. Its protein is CSVEVGSGFQETQYF.

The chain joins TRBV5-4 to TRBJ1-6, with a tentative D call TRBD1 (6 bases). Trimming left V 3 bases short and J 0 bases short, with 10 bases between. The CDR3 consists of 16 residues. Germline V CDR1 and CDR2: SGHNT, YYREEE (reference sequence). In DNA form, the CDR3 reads TGTGCCAGCAGCTGGGGGGCTAGCTCCTATAATTCACCCCTCCACTTT. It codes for CASSWGASSYNSPLHF. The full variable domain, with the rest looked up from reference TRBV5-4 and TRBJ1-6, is ETGVTQSPTHLIKTRGQQVTLRCSSQSGHNTVSWYQQALGQGPQFIFQYYREEENGRGNFPPRFSGLQFPNYSSELNVNALELDDSALYLCASSWGASSYNSPLHFGNGTRLTVT.

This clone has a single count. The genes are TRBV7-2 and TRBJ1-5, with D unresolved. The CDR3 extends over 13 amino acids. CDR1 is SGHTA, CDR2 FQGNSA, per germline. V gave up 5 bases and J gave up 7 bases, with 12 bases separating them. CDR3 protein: CASSPSGGQPQHF. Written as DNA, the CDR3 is TGTGCCAGCAGCCCCTCGGGTGGGCAGCCCCAGCATTTT.

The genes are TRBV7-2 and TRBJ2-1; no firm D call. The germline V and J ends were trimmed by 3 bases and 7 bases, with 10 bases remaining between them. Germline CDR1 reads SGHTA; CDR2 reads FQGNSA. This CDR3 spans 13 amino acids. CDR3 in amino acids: CASSFFPRNEQFF. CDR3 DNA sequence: TGTGCCAGCAGCTTTTTCCCAAGGAATGAGCAGTTCTTC. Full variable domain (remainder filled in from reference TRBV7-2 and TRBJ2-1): GAGVSQSPSNKVTEKGKDVELRCDPISGHTALYWYRQSLGQGLEFLIYFQGNSAPDKSGLPSDRFSAERTGGSVSTLTIQRTQQEDSAVYLCASSFFPRNEQFFGPGTRLTVL.

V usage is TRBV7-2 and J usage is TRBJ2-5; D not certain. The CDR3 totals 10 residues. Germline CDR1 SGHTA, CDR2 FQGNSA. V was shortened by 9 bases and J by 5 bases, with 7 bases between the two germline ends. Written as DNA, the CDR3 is TGTGCCAGTTCCATTGAGACCCAGTACTTC. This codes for CASSIETQYF. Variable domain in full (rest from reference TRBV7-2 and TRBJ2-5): GAGVSQSPSNKVTEKGKDVELRCDPISGHTALYWYRQSLGQGLEFLIYFQGNSAPDKSGLPSDRFSAERTGGSVSTLTIQRTQQEDSAVYLCASSIETQYFGPGTRLLVL.

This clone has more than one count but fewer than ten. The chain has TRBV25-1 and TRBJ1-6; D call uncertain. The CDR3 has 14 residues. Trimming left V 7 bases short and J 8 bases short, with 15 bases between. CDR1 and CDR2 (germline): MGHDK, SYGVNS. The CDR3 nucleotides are TGTGCCAGCACGAATGCGGGGTCGGATTCACCCCTCCACTTT. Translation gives CASTNAGSDSPLHF.

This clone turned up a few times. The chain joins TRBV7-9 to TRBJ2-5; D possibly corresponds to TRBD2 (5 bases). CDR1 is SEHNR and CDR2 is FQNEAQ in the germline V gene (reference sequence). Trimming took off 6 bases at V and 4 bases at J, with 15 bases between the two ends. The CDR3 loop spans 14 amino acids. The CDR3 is CASRPVVSGETQYF. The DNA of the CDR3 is TGTGCCAGCAGACCCGTAGTCAGCGGAGAGACCCAGTACTTC.

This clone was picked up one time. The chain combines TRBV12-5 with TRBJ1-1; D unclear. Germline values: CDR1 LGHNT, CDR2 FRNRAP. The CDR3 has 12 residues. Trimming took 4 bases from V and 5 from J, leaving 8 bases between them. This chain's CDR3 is CASGSGGTEAFF. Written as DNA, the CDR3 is TGTGCTAGTGGTTCCGGAGGGACTGAAGCTTTCTTT. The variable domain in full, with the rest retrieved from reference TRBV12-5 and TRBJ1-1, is DARVTQTPRHKVTEMGQEVTMRCQPILGHNTVFWYRQTMMQGLELLAYFRNRAPLDDSGMPKDRFSAEMPDATLATLKIQPSEPRDSAVYFCASGSGGTEAFFGQGTRLTVV.

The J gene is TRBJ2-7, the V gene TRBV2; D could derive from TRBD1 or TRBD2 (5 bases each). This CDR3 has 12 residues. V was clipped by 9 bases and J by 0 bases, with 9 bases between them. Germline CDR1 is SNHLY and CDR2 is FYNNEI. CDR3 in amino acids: CARGRLSYEQYF. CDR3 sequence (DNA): TGTGCCAGGGGACGGCTCTCCTACGAGCAGTACTTC.

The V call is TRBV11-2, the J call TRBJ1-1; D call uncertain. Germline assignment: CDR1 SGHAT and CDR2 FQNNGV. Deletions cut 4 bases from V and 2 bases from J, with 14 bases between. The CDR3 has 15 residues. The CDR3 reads CASSSLRTGNTEAFF. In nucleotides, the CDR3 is TGTGCCAGCAGCTCGCTTCGGACGGGAAACACTGAAGCTTTCTTT. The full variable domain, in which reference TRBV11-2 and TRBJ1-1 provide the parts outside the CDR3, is EAGVAQSPRYKIIEKRQSVAFWCNPISGHATLYWYQQILGQGPKLLIQFQNNGVVDDSQLPKDRFSAERLKGVDSTLKIQPAKLEDSAVYLCASSSLRTGNTEAFFGQGTRLTVV.

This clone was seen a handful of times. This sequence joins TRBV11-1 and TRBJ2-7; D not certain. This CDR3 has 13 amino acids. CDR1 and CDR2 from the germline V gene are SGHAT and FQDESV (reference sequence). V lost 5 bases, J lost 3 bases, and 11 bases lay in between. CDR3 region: CASSVKVLYEQYF. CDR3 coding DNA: TGTGCCAGCAGCGTCAAGGTTCTCTACGAGCAGTACTTC.

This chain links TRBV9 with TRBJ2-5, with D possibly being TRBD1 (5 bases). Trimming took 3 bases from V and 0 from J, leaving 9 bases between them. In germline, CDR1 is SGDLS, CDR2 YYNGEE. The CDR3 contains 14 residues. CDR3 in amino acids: CASSEGAHQETQYF. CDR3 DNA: TGTGCCAGCAGCGAAGGGGCACACCAAGAGACCCAGTACTTC.

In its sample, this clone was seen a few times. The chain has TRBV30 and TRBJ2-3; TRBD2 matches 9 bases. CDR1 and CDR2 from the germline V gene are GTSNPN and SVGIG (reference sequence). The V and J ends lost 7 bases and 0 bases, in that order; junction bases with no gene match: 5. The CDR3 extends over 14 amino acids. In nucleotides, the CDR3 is TGTGCCTTATACACTAGCGGGAGCACAGATACGCAGTATTTT. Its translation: CALYTSGSTDTQYF.

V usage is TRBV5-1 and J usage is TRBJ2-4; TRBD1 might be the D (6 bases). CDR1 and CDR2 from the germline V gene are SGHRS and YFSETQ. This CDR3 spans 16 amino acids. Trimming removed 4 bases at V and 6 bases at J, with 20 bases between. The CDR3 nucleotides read TGCGCCAGCAGCCCCCGACAGGAGCCTACCCGAAACATTCAGTACTTC. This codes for CASSPRQEPTRNIQYF.

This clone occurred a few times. CDR3 loop: CATTGPLNTEAFF. The DNA of the CDR3 is TGTGCCACGACGGGACCCTTGAACACTGAAGCTTTCTTT. This rearrangement joins TRBV10-3 to TRBJ1-1; a weak D match, TRBD1 (5 bases). Trimming took 10 bases from V and 0 from J, leaving 12 bases between them. Germline loops: CDR1 ENHRY, CDR2 SYGVKD. The CDR3 length is 13 residues.

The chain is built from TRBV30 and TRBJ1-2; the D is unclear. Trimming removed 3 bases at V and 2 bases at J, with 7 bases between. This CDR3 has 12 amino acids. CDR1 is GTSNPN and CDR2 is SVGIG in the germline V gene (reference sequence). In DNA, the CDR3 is TGTGCCTGGAGCGTGATGAACTATGGCTACACCTTC. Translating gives CAWSVMNYGYTF.

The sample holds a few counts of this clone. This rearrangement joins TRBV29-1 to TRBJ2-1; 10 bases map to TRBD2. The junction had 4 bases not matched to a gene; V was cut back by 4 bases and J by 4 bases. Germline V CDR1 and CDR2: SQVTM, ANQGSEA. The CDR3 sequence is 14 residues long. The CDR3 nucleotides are TGCAGCGTTGCCGGGACTAGCGTTTACAATGAGCAGTTCTTC. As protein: CSVAGTSVYNEQFF.

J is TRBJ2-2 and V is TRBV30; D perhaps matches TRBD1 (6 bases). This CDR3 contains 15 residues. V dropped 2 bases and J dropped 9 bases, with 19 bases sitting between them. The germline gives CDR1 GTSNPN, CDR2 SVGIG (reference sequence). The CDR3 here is CAWSPGRTAIRELFF. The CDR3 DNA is TGTGCCTGGAGTCCCGGAAGGACAGCCATAAGGGAGCTGTTTTTT.

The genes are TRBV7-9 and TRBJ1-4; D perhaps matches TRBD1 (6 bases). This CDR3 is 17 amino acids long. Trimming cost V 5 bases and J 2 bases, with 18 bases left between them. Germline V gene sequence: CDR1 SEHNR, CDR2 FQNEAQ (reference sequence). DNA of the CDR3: TGTGCCAGCAGCGTCAAACAGGGAATGGGGACTAATGAAAAACTGTTTTTT. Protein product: CASSVKQGMGTNEKLFF.

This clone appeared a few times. CDR3 loop: CASSPGGFYGYTF. CDR3 DNA: TGTGCCAGTAGCCCCGGGGGCTTCTATGGCTACACCTTC. J is TRBJ1-2 and V is TRBV19, with TRBD1 as a possible D gene (6 bases). The CDR3 totals 13 residues. Germline V CDR1 and CDR2: LNHDA, SQIVND (reference sequence). The V end was cut by 6 bases, the J end by 4 bases, with 12 bases between.

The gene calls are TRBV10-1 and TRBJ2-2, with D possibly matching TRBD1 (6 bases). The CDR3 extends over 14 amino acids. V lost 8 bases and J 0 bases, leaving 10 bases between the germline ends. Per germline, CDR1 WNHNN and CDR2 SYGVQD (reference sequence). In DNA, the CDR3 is TGCGCCAGCGGACGGACAGCGAACACCGGGGAGCTGTTTTTT. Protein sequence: CASGRTANTGELFF.

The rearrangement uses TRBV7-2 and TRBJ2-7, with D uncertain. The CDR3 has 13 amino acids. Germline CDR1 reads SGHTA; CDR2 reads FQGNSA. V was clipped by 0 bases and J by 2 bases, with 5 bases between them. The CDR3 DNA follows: TGTGCCAGCAGCTTAGCGCGGACCTACGAGCAGTACTTC. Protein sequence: CASSLARTYEQYF.

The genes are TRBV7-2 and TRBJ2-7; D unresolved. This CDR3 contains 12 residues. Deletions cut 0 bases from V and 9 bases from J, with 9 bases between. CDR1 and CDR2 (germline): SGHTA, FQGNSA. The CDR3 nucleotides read TGTGCCAGCAGCTTAGCTGCCCGGGTGCAGTACTTC. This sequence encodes CASSLAARVQYF.

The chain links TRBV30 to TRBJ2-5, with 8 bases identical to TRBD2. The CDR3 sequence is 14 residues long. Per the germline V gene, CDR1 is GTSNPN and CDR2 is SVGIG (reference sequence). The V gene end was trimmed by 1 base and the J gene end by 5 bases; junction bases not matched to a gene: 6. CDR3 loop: CAWSAGGARETQYF. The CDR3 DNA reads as TGTGCCTGGAGTGCCGGGGGGGCCAGGGAGACCCAGTACTTC.

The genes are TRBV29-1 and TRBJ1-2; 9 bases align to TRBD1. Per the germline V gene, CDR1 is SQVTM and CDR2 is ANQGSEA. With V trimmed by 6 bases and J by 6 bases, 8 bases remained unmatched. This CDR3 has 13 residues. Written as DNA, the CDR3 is TGCAGCGTCGGGACAGGGCATGAGAATGGCTACACCTTC. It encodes CSVGTGHENGYTF.

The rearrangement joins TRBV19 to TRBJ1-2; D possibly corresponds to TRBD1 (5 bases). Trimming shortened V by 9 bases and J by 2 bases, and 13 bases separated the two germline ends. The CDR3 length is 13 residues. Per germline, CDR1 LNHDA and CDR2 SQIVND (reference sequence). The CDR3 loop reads CASGAGKNYGYTF. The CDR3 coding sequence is TGTGCCAGCGGTGCAGGGAAGAACTATGGCTACACCTTC.

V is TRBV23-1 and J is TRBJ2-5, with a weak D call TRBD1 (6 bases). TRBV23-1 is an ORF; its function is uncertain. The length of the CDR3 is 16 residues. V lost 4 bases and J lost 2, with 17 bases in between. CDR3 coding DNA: TGCGCCAGCAGTCGGCCGCCGGGACACCTACAAGAGACCCAGTACTTC. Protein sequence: CASSRPPGHLQETQYF.

CDR3 coding DNA: TGCGCCAGCAGCTGGGGACCCGGGGCTTCAAATTCACCCCTCCACTTT. This codes for CASSWGPGASNSPLHF. The J gene is TRBJ1-6, the V gene TRBV5-1; the D gene is possibly TRBD1 (5 bases). The CDR3 is 16 residues long. Germline loops: CDR1 SGHRS, CDR2 YFSETQ. Trimming removed 3 bases from V and 7 bases from J, with 17 bases in between.

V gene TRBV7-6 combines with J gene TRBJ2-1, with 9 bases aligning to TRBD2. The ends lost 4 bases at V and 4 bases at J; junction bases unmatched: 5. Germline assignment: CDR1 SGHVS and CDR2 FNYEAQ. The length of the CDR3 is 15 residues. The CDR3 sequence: CASSYSGGAYNEQFF. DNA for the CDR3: TGTGCCAGCAGCTATAGCGGGGGTGCGTACAATGAGCAGTTCTTC.

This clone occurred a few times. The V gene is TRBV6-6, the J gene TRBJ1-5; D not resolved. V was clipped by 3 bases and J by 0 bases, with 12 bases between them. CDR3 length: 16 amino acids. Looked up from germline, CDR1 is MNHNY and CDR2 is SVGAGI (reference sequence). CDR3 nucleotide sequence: TGTGCCAGCAGTTATCTCACGCAAACTAGCAATCAGCCCCAGCATTTT. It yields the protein CASSYLTQTSNQPQHF.